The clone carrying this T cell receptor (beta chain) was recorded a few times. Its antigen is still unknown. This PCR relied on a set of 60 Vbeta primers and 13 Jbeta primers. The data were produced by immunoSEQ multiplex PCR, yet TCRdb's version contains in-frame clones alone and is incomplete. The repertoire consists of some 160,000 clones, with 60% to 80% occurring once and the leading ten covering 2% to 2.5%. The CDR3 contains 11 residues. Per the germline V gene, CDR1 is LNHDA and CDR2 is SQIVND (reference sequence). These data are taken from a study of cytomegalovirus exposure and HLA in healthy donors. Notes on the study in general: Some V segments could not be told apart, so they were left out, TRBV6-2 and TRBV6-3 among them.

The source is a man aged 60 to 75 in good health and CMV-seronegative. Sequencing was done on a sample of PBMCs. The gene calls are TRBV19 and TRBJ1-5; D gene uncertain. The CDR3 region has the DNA TGTAGGGCAGCGGGCAATCAGCCCCAGCATTTT. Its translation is CRAAGNQPQHF.